This T cell receptor beta chain was identified in a study of cytomegalovirus exposure and HLA in healthy donors. About the research overall: Samples from HLA-typed donors yielded approximately 80 million unique TCRs in an early data release. General study results and limits: Associated with HLA alleles at 0.05 false discovery rate in a later analysis were approximately 17,000 TCR beta sequences. In a later analysis, across HLA loci, associated TCR counts were highest for DRB1, lowest for HLA-C. Most TCR sequences showed up rarely, but some public TCRs showed up in many donors.

For this clone: Its antigen remains unidentified.

The PCR made use of 60 Vbeta and 13 Jbeta primers. The repertoire was sequenced with immunoSEQ multiplex PCR; TCRdb's copy has only in-frame clones and lacks some. The table has 200,000 to 250,000 clones, approximately 84% seen once. The CDR3 has 16 residues. Germline CDR1 is MNHEY and CDR2 is SVGAGI. The V gene lost 2 bases and the J gene lost 6 bases, with 18 bases spanning the gap. The rearrangement uses TRBV6-5 and TRBJ2-3; tentatively, D is TRBD2 (6 bases). This clonotype was obtained from a woman in her forties in good health and CMV-seronegative. Source material: PBMCs. This chain's CDR3 is CASSYGLPRRGDTQYF. CDR3 nucleotides: TGTGCCAGCAGTTACGGACTACCCCGGCGCGGCGATACGCAGTATTTT.